Following are 24 T cell receptor beta chains from one sample sequenced in a study of brain T cells in children with intractable seizures. The sample's time point: blood from clinic visit 5 months post-surgery; TSC patient then seizure free. Using immunoSEQ multiplex PCR, the repertoire was profiled, and TCRdb retains in-frame clones only, with some absent. The sample includes around 340,000 clones, over 90% of them seen just once. This specimen consisted of peripheral blood, obtained roughly 5 months after surgery. Receptors originate from a boy in the first two years of life with tuberous sclerosis and intractable seizures.

The rearrangement joins TRBV6-5 to TRBJ2-7, with 8 bases fitting TRBD1. Losses at the gene ends were 6 bases for V and 0 bases for J; bases not matched to a gene: 7. Germline V lookup: CDR1 MNHEY, CDR2 SVGAGI. The CDR3 extends over 15 amino acids. DNA of the CDR3: TGTGCCAGCAGGGACAGGGATAGGAGCTCCTACGAGCAGTACTTC. It yields the protein CASRDRDRSSYEQYF.

This clone has just one count. The V and J genes are TRBV7-8 and TRBJ2-2, with D possibly matching TRBD2 (5 bases). The germline gives CDR1 SGHVS, CDR2 FQNEAQ. The ends were cut back, 5 bases at V and 4 bases at J, with 17 bases in the middle. There are 16 residues in the CDR3. CDR3 bases: TGTGCCAGCAGCACCCGGACTGACCTTTTCACCGGGGAGCTGTTTTTT. This translates into CASSTRTDLFTGELFF. Full variable domain (outside the CDR3, taken from reference TRBV7-8 and TRBJ2-2): GAGVSQSPRYKVAKRGQDVALRCDPISGHVSLFWYQQALGQGPEFLTYFQNEAQLDKSGLPSDRFFAERPEGSVSTLKIQRTQQEDSAVYLCASSTRTDLFTGELFFGEGSRLTVL.

The rearrangement joins TRBV4-2 to TRBJ2-2; D is unresolved. The CDR3 is made up of 16 amino acids. V was trimmed by 0 bases and J by 0 bases, leaving 8 bases between them. CDR1 and CDR2 (germline): LGHNA, YNFKEQ. The CDR3 DNA is TGTGCCAGCAGCCAAGACCACGTCGCGAACACCGGGGAGCTGTTTTTT. Its translation: CASSQDHVANTGELFF.

V gene TRBV6-6 combines with J gene TRBJ2-5, with a possible D match to TRBD1 (5 bases). Trimming took off 3 bases at V and 2 bases at J, with 7 bases between the two ends. The V gene's germline CDR1 is MNHNY and CDR2 SVGAGI (reference sequence). This CDR3 spans 13 amino acids. This chain's CDR3 is CASSYHRQETQYF. Here the CDR3 DNA reads TGTGCCAGCAGTTATCACAGGCAAGAGACCCAGTACTTC.

J is TRBJ1-1 and V is TRBV6-6, with 8 bases fitting TRBD1. The CDR3 sequence is 14 residues long. V dropped 5 bases and J dropped 1; count of bases not matched to a gene: 3. The V gene's germline CDR1 is MNHNY and CDR2 SVGAGI (reference sequence). CDR3 DNA sequence: TGTGCCAGCAGTCATGGACAGGGGAACACTGAAGCTTTCTTT. It yields the protein CASSHGQGNTEAFF.

The CDR3 sequence: CASSPGQGTTSNTEAFF. The CDR3 DNA reads TGCGCCAGCAGCCCTGGACAGGGAACTACTTCGAACACTGAAGCTTTCTTT. This sequence joins TRBV4-1 and TRBJ1-1; 8 bases align to TRBD1. Germline V gene data show CDR1 as MGHRA and CDR2 as YSYEKL. The CDR3 loop spans 17 amino acids. The trim removed 4 bases at V and 1 base at J, leaving 11 bases unmatched.

This clone was seen a handful of times. The chain employs TRBV24-1 and TRBJ1-5, with D unresolved. Deletions cut 5 bases from V and 5 bases from J, with 9 bases between. CDR3 size: 13 residues. Per germline, CDR1 KGHDR and CDR2 SFDVKD. DNA of the CDR3: TGTGCCACCAGTGGTGCTGGGGATCAGCCCCAGCATTTT. Translated, it gives CATSGAGDQPQHF.

V gene TRBV6-1 combines with J gene TRBJ2-1; D unclear. CDR3 length: 15 amino acids. CDR1 is MNHNS, CDR2 SASEGT, per germline. V gave up 1 base and J gave up 7 bases, with 14 bases separating them. This CDR3 is CASSEGPSRWNEQFF. CDR3 DNA: TGTGCCAGCAGTGAAGGACCTAGTAGGTGGAATGAGCAGTTCTTC.

The CDR3 coding sequence is TGTGCCAGCAGCCAAGCTGATAGGGACAAGTACTTC. This translates into CASSQADRDKYF. The V gene is TRBV3-1 (or the pseudogene TRBV3-2), the J gene TRBJ2-7, with D possibly matching TRBD1 (6 bases). V lost 1 base to trimming and J lost 11 bases, with 12 bases between them. CDR1 is LGHDT, CDR2 YNNKEL, per germline (reference sequence). The CDR3 covers 12 residues.

The CDR3 sequence: CASSVRSYGYTF. The CDR3 nucleotides are TGTGCCAGTAGCGTAAGAAGTTATGGCTACACCTTC. The chain has TRBV19 and TRBJ1-2; D not resolved. V was shortened by 6 bases and J by 5 bases, with 10 bases between the two germline ends. Germline V gene data show CDR1 as LNHDA and CDR2 as SQIVND (reference sequence). The CDR3 has 12 amino acids.

The chain carries TRBV7-6 and TRBJ2-7; 11 positions match TRBD2. In germline, CDR1 is SGHVS, CDR2 FNYEAQ. Trimming at V came to 5 bases and at J to 3 bases, leaving 6 bases not matched to a gene. The CDR3 spans 15 residues. CDR3 sequence: CASSLGTSGHYEQYF. As DNA, the CDR3 is TGTGCCAGCAGCCTGGGGACTAGCGGCCACTACGAGCAGTACTTC.

The chain couples TRBV9 to TRBJ2-3; D may be TRBD1 (5 bases). The CDR3 consists of 15 residues. Between the trimmed V and J ends, which lost 0 bases and 2 bases, there was a span of 10 bases. Germline assignment: CDR1 SGDLS and CDR2 YYNGEE. The CDR3 here is CASSVEGPPTDTQYF. The CDR3 nucleotides are TGTGCCAGCAGCGTAGAGGGGCCACCCACAGATACGCAGTATTTT.

This chain links TRBV11-1 with TRBJ2-1; 8 positions match TRBD2. CDR1 SGHAT and CDR2 FQDESV come from the germline V gene (reference sequence). This CDR3 has 15 residues. After removal of 4 bases from V and 8 bases from J, the junction contained 10 bases not matched to a gene. The DNA for the CDR3 is TGTGCCAGCAGCTCCGGTTCGGGAGGGCCCGATGAGCAGTTCTTC. Its protein product is CASSSGSGGPDEQFF.

The chain employs TRBV15 and TRBJ2-5, with TRBD2 matching 12 bases. V lost 5 bases and J lost 7; bases outside the gene matches: 8. Germline loops: CDR1 LNHNV, CDR2 YYDKDF (reference sequence). The CDR3 runs to 15 residues. In nucleotides, the CDR3 is TGTGCCACCAGCCCCCTGACTAGCGGGAGTGGGACCCAGTACTTC. Amino acids: CATSPLTSGSGTQYF.

The chain carries TRBV5-1 and TRBJ2-3, with 9 bases that match TRBD1. Germline V CDR1 and CDR2: SGHRS, YFSETQ. The length of the CDR3 is 14 residues. The trim removed 4 bases at V and 2 bases at J, leaving 2 bases unmatched. Written as DNA, the CDR3 is TGCGCCAGCAGCACAGGGGGCTACACAGATACGCAGTATTTT. Its protein product is CASSTGGYTDTQYF.

This clone was recorded only once. The rearrangement links TRBV6-1 to TRBJ2-3; TRBD2 is a possible D gene (6 bases). Germline V gives CDR1 MNHNS, CDR2 SASEGT. This CDR3 region has 16 residues. The V gene lost 2 bases and the J gene lost 5 bases, with 17 bases spanning the gap. Here the CDR3 reads CASSERVGWGGDTQYF. The DNA of the CDR3 is TGTGCCAGCAGTGAACGGGTGGGGTGGGGAGGAGATACGCAGTATTTT.

The chain recombines TRBV19 with TRBJ1-2, with 9 bases fitting TRBD1. There are 12 residues in the CDR3. CDR1 and CDR2 from the germline V gene are LNHDA and SQIVND (reference sequence). V shed 6 bases and J 6 bases; nucleotides not matched to a gene: 2. CDR3 nucleotide sequence: TGTGCCAGTAGAAGGACAGGGGATGGCTACACCTTC. Its protein product is CASRRTGDGYTF.

This chain links TRBV12-3 or TRBV12-4 with TRBJ2-7; possibly TRBD1 for D (5 bases). This CDR3 spans 13 amino acids. Trimming cost V 4 bases and J 3 bases, with 10 bases left between them. CDR3 sequence (DNA): TGTGCCAGCAGTTCATCAGGGAACTACGAGCAGTACTTC. Translating it yields CASSSSGNYEQYF.

The CDR3 DNA sequence: TGTGCCAGCGGGACAGGGGGCTCGAACACTGAAGCTTTCTTT. Protein sequence: CASGTGGSNTEAFF. The chain joins TRBV9 to TRBJ1-1; 12 bases are a match to TRBD1. Germline-derived CDR1 and CDR2 are SGDLS and YYNGEE. CDR3 length equals 14 residues. Trimming at V came to 7 bases and at J to 1 base, leaving 2 bases not matched to a gene.

The chain uses TRBV6-5 and TRBJ2-7, with D perhaps TRBD2 (6 bases). The V gene lost 6 bases and the J gene lost 0 bases, with 12 bases spanning the gap. The CDR3 sequence is 14 residues long. In germline, CDR1 is MNHEY, CDR2 SVGAGI. The CDR3 reads CASRGTWTSYEQYF. As DNA, the CDR3 is TGTGCCAGCAGAGGGACTTGGACCTCCTACGAGCAGTACTTC.

The chain couples TRBV25-1 to TRBJ1-1, with 11 bases identical to TRBD1. This CDR3 contains 14 residues. Per the germline V gene, CDR1 is MGHDK and CDR2 is SYGVNS. J was trimmed by 7 bases and V by 4 bases; bases with no gene match: 5. The CDR3 region is CASSGTGGAGEAFF. The DNA of the CDR3 is TGTGCCAGCAGTGGGACAGGGGGCGCGGGTGAAGCTTTCTTT.

The chain has TRBV30 and TRBJ1-5; 7 bases map to TRBD1. V trimming: 2 bases; J trimming: 2 bases; junction bases outside the gene matches: 3. Germline V gene lookup returns CDR1 GTSNPN and CDR2 SVGIG (reference sequence). The length of the CDR3 is 14 residues. The CDR3 nucleotides read TGTGCCTGGAGTCTCGGGACAGGCAATCAGCCCCAGCATTTT. Translation gives CAWSLGTGNQPQHF.

This chain uses TRBV5-1 with TRBJ2-2; D not certain. Germline V lookup: CDR1 SGHRS, CDR2 YFSETQ. With 0 bases removed from V and 0 bases from J, the gap between germline ends came to 3 bases. The CDR3 has 14 residues. The CDR3 protein is CASSLVANTGELFF. The CDR3 DNA reads TGCGCCAGCAGCTTGGTAGCGAACACCGGGGAGCTGTTTTTT. Together with reference TRBV5-1 and TRBJ2-2, the CDR3 gives the full variable domain: KAGVTQTPRYLIKTRGQQVTLSCSPISGHRSVSWYQQTPGQGLQFLFEYFSETQRNKGNFPGRFSGRQFSNSRSEMNVSTLELGDSALYLCASSLVANTGELFFGEGSRLTVL.

The CDR3 loop is CASSFEQVAFF. The DNA for the CDR3 is TGTGCCAGCAGCTTCGAACAGGTAGCGTTCTTC. The V and J genes are TRBV7-9 and TRBJ2-1; tentative D call: TRBD1 (5 bases). Germline CDR1 reads SEHNR; CDR2 reads FQNEAQ (reference sequence). The CDR3 covers 11 residues. Trimming cost V 3 bases and J 15 bases, with 12 bases left between them.